At least ten counts were recorded for the clone carrying this T cell receptor beta chain. V lost 6 bases and J lost 6; bases outside the gene matches: 7. Germline V lookup: CDR1 DFQATT, CDR2 SNEGSKA (reference sequence). The CDR3 contains 13 residues. The data originate from a study of T cells after yellow fever vaccination. General study points: In sorted memory subsets at day 0, almost all vaccine-responding clonotypes were below detection.

TCR cDNA was made by 5'RACE template switching, adding a universal primer site and UMIs. TCRdb used MiXCR to reprocess the 5' RACE reads, holding one entry per CDR3 protein. The repertoire holds more than 20,000 distinct CDR3 sequences, with less than 5.5% as singletons. The rearrangement links TRBV20-1 to TRBJ2-1; 8 nucleotides match TRBD2. This clonotype originated in a man between 18 and 35 years old who received the YFV17D yellow fever vaccine. This specimen was PBMCs, either bulk or a sorted T-cell subset (CD4+, CD8+, memory, or dextramer-sorted; not recorded which), taken around 45 days after the first yellow fever vaccination. For the CDR3, the DNA is TGCAGTGCGGGGCTAGCGGGCGTCAATGAGCAGTTCTTC. Amino acids: CSAGLAGVNEQFF.